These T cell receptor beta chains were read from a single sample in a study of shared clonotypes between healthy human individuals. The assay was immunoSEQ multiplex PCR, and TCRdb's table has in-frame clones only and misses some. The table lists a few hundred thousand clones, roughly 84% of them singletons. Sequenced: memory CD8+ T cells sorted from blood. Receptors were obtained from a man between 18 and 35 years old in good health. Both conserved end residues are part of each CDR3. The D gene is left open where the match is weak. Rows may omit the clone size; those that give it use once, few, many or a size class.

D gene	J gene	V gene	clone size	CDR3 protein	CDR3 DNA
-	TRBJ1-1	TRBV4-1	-	CASSFVLGEGNTEAFF	TGCGCCAGCTCCTTCGTGTTGGGCGAAGGAAACACTGAAGCTTTCTTT
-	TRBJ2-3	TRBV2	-	CASSVGPSTDTQYF	TGTGCCAGCAGTGTCGGGCCAAGCACAGATACGCAGTATTTT
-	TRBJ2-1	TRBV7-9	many	CASSYQGGYSEQFF	TGTGCCAGCAGCTACCAGGGGGGTTATAGTGAGCAGTTCTTC
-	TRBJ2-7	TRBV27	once	CASSLGGQIGYYSYEQYF	TGTGCCAGCAGCCTCGGGGGACAAATTGGGTATTATTCCTACGAGCAGTACTTC
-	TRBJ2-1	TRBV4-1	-	CASSPPFSGLSYNEQFF	TGCGCCAGCAGCCCGCCCTTTAGCGGCCTTTCCTACAATGAGCAGTTCTTC
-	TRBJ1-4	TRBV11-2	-	CASSGNPWDGATNEKLFF	TGTGCCAGCAGCGGAAACCCCTGGGACGGGGCAACTAATGAAAAACTGTTTTTT
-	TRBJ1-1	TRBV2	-	CASRPVSNTEAFF	TGTGCCAGCAGGCCTGTTTCGAACACTGAAGCTTTCTTT
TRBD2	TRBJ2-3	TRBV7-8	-	CASSSAGGTDTQYF	TGTGCCAGCAGCTCAGCGGGAGGGACAGATACGCAGTATTTT
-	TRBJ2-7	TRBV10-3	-	CAVTSELREQYF	TGTGCCGTAACCTCGGAACTAAGGGAGCAGTACTTC
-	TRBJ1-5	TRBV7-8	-	CASSLAGPQHF	TGTGCCAGCAGCTTAGCGGGCCCCCAGCATTTT
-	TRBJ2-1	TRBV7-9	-	CASSLESEQFF	TGTGCCAGCAGCTTAGAGTCTGAGCAGTTCTTC
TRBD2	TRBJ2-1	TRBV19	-	CASSHLAGGGNEQFF	TGTGCCAGTAGCCACCTAGCGGGAGGAGGCAATGAGCAGTTCTTC
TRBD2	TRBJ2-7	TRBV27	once	CASSDPGLAGDEQYF	TGTGCCAGCAGCGATCCGGGACTAGCGGGGGACGAGCAGTACTTC
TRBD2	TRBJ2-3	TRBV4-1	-	CASSQDGSGRTDTQYF	TGCGCCAGCAGCCAAGATGGAAGCGGGAGAACAGATACGCAGTATTTT